This entry lists 10 T cell receptor beta chains sequenced from one sample in a study of T cell repertoires in cytomegalovirus infection. TCRdb analysed the reads with MiXCR anew, one entry per CDR3 protein. The sample holds about 60,000 distinct CDR3 sequences, 33% seen once. No antigen has been assigned to these receptors. Sequencing was performed on PBMCs, sequenced either directly or after in vitro stimulation (not recorded which). All receptors derive from a human donor in good health (CMV status not recorded). Some clones in this sample may be carry-over from other donors' samples.

In this sample, this clonotype turned up a few times. V and J are TRBV11-2 and TRBJ2-5; 12 bases align to TRBD2. Losses at the gene ends were 4 bases for V and 5 bases for J; bases not matched to a gene: 5. The germline CDR1 and CDR2 sequences are SGHAT and FQNNGV. The CDR3 length is 15 residues. Here the CDR3 reads CASSWRLAGEETQYF. DNA for the CDR3: TGTGCCAGCAGCTGGAGACTAGCGGGAGAGGAGACCCAGTACTTC.

The rearrangement joins TRBV6-2 or TRBV6-3 to TRBJ2-1; TRBD2 agrees at 15 bases. Germline CDR1 is MNHEY and CDR2 is SVGEGT. Trimming removed 4 bases from V and 7 bases from J; junction bases left unmatched: 8. The CDR3 has 17 residues. The CDR3 bases are TGTGCCAGCAGTTCGTGGACTAGCGGGAGGGCCCGAAATGAGCAGTTCTTC. It is translated as CASSSWTSGRARNEQFF.

This clonotype came up once. The rearrangement uses TRBV19 and TRBJ2-3; TRBD2 agrees at 7 bases. The length of the CDR3 is 15 residues. Germline CDR1 reads LNHDA; CDR2 reads SQIVND (reference sequence). With 9 bases clipped from V and 3 bases from J, the junction kept 12 bases outside the gene matches. CDR3: CASNNWASGTDTQYF. The CDR3 bases are TGTGCCAGCAACAATTGGGCTAGCGGTACAGATACGCAGTATTTT.

This clonotype appeared many times. The chain recombines TRBV4-1 with TRBJ2-7, with 7 positions matching TRBD2. The CDR3 contains 17 residues. CDR1 MGHRA and CDR2 YSYEKL come from the germline V gene. J was trimmed by 7 bases and V by 0 bases; bases with no gene match: 15. The CDR3 reads CASSQDPQGLGGLEQYF. The DNA of the CDR3 is TGCGCCAGCAGCCAAGACCCCCAAGGACTAGGAGGTCTTGAGCAGTACTTC.

This clonotype has only a few counts. The chain joins TRBV7-9 to TRBJ1-3; 7 bases agree with TRBD1. Germline V gene sequence: CDR1 SEHNR, CDR2 FQNEAQ (reference sequence). V lost 6 bases and J lost 6; bases outside the gene matches: 8. The CDR3 is 14 residues long. DNA for the CDR3: TGTGCCAGCAGACGACAGGGCCTCTCAAACACCATATATTTT. Translation: CASRRQGLSNTIYF. Filled out from reference TRBV7-9 and TRBJ1-3, the complete variable domain reads DTGVSQNPRHKITKRGQNVTFRCDPISEHNRLYWYRQTLGQGPEFLTYFQNEAQLEKSRLLSDRFSAERPKGSFSTLEIQRTEQGDSAMYLCASRRQGLSNTIYFGEGSWLTVV.

This clonotype was observed a single time. This sequence joins TRBV15 and TRBJ2-1; D might be TRBD2 (6 bases). V lost 0 bases and J lost 3, with 12 bases in between. CDR1 and CDR2 (germline): LNHNV, YYDKDF (reference sequence). This CDR3 contains 16 residues. CDR3 amino acids: CATSREGGRYYNEQFF. In DNA, the CDR3 is TGTGCCACCAGCAGAGAAGGTGGGAGGTACTACAATGAGCAGTTCTTC.

The count of this clonotype is one. V is TRBV29-1 and J is TRBJ2-1, with D hard to call. Germline-derived CDR1 and CDR2 are SQVTM and ANQGSEA. The CDR3 is made up of 14 amino acids. V shed 0 bases and J shed 4 bases, with 10 bases lying between them. CDR3 loop: CSVEEGKGYNEQFF. The CDR3 DNA sequence: TGCAGCGTTGAAGAGGGTAAAGGGTACAATGAGCAGTTCTTC.

This chain joins TRBV7-2 and TRBJ1-6; a weak D match, TRBD1 (6 bases). Germline CDR1 and CDR2: SGHTA and FQGNSA. CDR3 length: 15 amino acids. V lost 8 bases to trimming and J lost 9 bases, with 20 bases between them. The CDR3 reads CASCYRDTQVSPLHF. The DNA for the CDR3 is TGTGCCAGCTGCTACCGGGACACCCAAGTTTCACCCCTCCACTTT.

This chain connects TRBV3-1 to TRBJ2-3; D unclear. The CDR3 is 13 residues long. V was trimmed by 1 base and J by 4 bases, leaving 6 bases between them. Germline CDR1 is LGHDT and CDR2 is YNNKEL (reference sequence). CDR3 residues: CASSQGHADTQYF. CDR3 sequence (DNA): TGTGCCAGCAGCCAAGGTCATGCAGATACGCAGTATTTT.

A few counts support this clonotype. The J gene is TRBJ2-3, the V gene TRBV6-2 or TRBV6-3; D is unresolved. Trimming stripped 5 bases from V and 3 bases from J, with 6 bases between. The CDR3 runs 12 residues. Germline V gene data show CDR1 as MNHEY and CDR2 as SVGEGT. CDR3 amino acids: CASSPETDTQYF. The CDR3 coding sequence is TGTGCCAGCAGTCCGGAGACAGATACGCAGTATTTT.